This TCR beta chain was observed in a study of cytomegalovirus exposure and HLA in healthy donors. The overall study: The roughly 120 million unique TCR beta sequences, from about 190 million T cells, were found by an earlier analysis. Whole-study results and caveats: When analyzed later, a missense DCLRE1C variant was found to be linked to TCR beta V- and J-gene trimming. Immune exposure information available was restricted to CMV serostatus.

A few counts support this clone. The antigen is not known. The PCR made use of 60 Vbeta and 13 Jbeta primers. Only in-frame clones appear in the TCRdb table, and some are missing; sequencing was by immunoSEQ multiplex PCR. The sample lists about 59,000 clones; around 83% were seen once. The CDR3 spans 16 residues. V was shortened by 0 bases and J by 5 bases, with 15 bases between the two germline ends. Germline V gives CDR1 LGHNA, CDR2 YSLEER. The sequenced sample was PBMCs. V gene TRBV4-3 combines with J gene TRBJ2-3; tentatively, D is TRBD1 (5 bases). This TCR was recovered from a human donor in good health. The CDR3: CASSQDAGWGRDTQYF. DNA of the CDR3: TGCGCCAGCAGCCAAGATGCAGGGTGGGGCAGAGATACGCAGTATTTT.